This is a list of T cell receptor beta chains from one sample in a study of T-cell reconstitution after alpha-beta-depleted transplantation in children. In TCRdb, the PCR reads were re-called with MiXCR into one record per CDR3 protein. The sample includes 490,000 or so distinct CDR3 sequences, around 12% of them seen just once. Sequences were derived from PBMCs from the stem cell graft donor, sampled from the stem cell graft. The receptors were gathered from a human donor who donated a stem cell graft to a child with combined immunodeficiency. Both conserved end residues are part of each CDR3. A D gene is named only where the DNA matches it firmly. A clone size is listed for some rows: how often the clone was seen (once, few, many), or a class if it is expanded.

abundance	d_gene	v_gene	j_gene	CDR3aa	CDR3nt
once	.	TRBV25-1	TRBJ2-6	CASSEDLGGARQGANVLTF	TGTGCCAGCAGTGAGGACCTAGGGGGGGCGCGGCAGGGGGCCAACGTCCTGACTTTC
few	.	TRBV12-3/TRBV12-4	TRBJ2-2	CASWVGPNTGELFF	TGTGCCAGCTGGGTAGGGCCGAACACCGGGGAGCTGTTTTTT
many	TRBD1	TRBV5-1	TRBJ2-1	CASSLTGTENYNEQFF	TGCGCCAGCAGCTTAACCGGGACAGAGAATTACAATGAGCAGTTCTTC
many	.	TRBV5-1	TRBJ2-5	CASSASGLPGEETQYF	TGCGCCAGCAGCGCCTCCGGCCTGCCGGGCGAAGAGACCCAGTACTTC
few	TRBD1	TRBV20-1	TRBJ1-5	CSASPWTGRGDQPQHF	TGCAGTGCTAGCCCCTGGACAGGAAGGGGTGATCAGCCCCAGCATTTT
many	.	TRBV20-1	TRBJ2-4	CSARGHSDKDIQYF	TGCAGTGCTAGAGGCCATTCCGACAAGGACATTCAGTACTTC
.	TRBD1	TRBV4-3	TRBJ2-1	CASSHAQGARSYNEQFF	TGCGCCAGCAGCCACGCACAGGGGGCCCGGTCCTACAATGAGCAGTTCTTC
few	.	TRBV4-2	TRBJ2-2	CASSQEPPAGGELFF	TGTGCCAGCAGCCAAGAACCGCCCGCGGGCGGGGAGCTGTTTTTT
few	TRBD1	TRBV11-2	TRBJ2-1	CASSFELDRTNYNEQFF	TGTGCCAGCAGCTTTGAATTGGACAGGACAAACTACAATGAGCAGTTCTTC
.	.	TRBV6-2/TRBV6-3	TRBJ1-1	CASSRQALMNTEAFF	TGTGCCAGCAGTCGACAGGCACTAATGAACACTGAAGCTTTCTTT
.	TRBD2	TRBV6-1	TRBJ2-5	CASGERGGLIRETQYF	TGTGCCAGCGGGGAGCGGGGGGGCCTGATCCGAGAGACCCAGTACTTC
many	.	TRBV29-1	TRBJ2-3	CSVEAPSTDTQYF	TGCAGCGTGGAGGCACCTAGCACAGATACGCAGTATTTT
.	.	TRBV13	TRBJ2-2	CASSFPTGELFF	TGTGCCAGCAGCTTTCCAACCGGGGAGCTGTTTTTT
many	.	TRBV24-1	TRBJ1-5	CATQGRGNQPQHF	TGTGCCACCCAGGGTCGGGGAAATCAGCCCCAGCATTTT
few	TRBD1	TRBV5-4	TRBJ2-7	CASSLKTGQGIASSYEQYF	TGTGCCAGCAGCTTAAAGACGGGACAGGGCATTGCTAGCTCCTACGAGCAGTACTTC
.	TRBD2	TRBV11-2	TRBJ2-1	CASSPRTSGRANLNEQFF	TGTGCCAGCAGCCCGAGGACTAGCGGGAGGGCCAATCTCAATGAGCAGTTCTTC
many	.	TRBV6-2/TRBV6-3	TRBJ2-1	CASSYPTPGAFF	TGTGCCAGCAGTTACCCCACTCCAGGGGCGTTCTTC